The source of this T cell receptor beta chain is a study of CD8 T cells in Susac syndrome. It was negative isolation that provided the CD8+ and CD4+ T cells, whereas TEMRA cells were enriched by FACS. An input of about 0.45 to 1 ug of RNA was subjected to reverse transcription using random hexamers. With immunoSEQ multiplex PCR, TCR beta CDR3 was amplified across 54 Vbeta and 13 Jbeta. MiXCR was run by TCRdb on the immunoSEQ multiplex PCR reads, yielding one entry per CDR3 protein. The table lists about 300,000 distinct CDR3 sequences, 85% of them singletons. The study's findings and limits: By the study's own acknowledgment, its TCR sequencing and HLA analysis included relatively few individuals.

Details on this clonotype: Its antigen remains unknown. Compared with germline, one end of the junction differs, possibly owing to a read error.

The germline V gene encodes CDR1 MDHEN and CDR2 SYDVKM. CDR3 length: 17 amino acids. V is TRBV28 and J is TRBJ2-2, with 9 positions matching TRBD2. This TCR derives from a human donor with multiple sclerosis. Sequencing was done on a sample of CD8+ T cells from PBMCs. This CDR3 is CANSLLASGIATGELLF. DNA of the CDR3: TGTGCCAACAGCCTATTGGCTAGCGGGATAGCCACCGGGGAGCTGCTTTTT. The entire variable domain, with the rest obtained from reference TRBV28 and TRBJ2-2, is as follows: DVKVTQSSRYLVKRTGEKVFLECVQDMDHENMFWYRQDPGLGLRLIYFSYDVKMKEKGDIPEGYSVSREKKERFSLILESASTNQTSMYLCANSLLASGIATGELLFGEGSRLTVL.